This entry lists 29 T cell receptor beta chains sequenced from one sample in a study of cytomegalovirus exposure and HLA in healthy donors. Use of 60 Vbeta and 13 Jbeta primers characterized the PCR. Assay: immunoSEQ multiplex PCR; the TCRdb copy retains only in-frame clones and omits some. In the table there are 200,000 to 250,000 clones, over 75% of which are singletons. Input material: PBMCs. These receptors were collected from a young man in good health and CMV-seronegative.

The chain joins TRBV27 to TRBJ1-1, with D possibly matching TRBD1 (6 bases). This CDR3 is 15 amino acids long. The ends were cut back, 7 bases at V and 0 bases at J, with 15 bases in the middle. From germline, CDR1 is MNHEY and CDR2 SMNVEV (reference sequence). The CDR3 DNA reads TGTGCCAGCATCGACTCGAGGGGGATGAACACTGAAGCTTTCTTT. It codes for CASIDSRGMNTEAFF.

The chain recombines TRBV7-9 with TRBJ1-4; D may be TRBD1 (6 bases). The V gene's germline CDR1 is SEHNR and CDR2 FQNEAQ (reference sequence). The CDR3 length is 14 residues. Trimming removed 6 bases from V and 7 bases from J, with 15 bases in between. Here the CDR3 DNA reads TGTGCCAGCAGTCCGAAGGGGGAGAGTGAAAAACTGTTTTTT. Amino acid sequence: CASSPKGESEKLFF.

A single count supports this clone. The chain joins TRBV2 to TRBJ1-2; no definite D call. V lost 7 bases, J lost 2 bases, and 11 bases lay in between. The germline V gene has CDR1 SNHLY and CDR2 FYNNEI. The CDR3 length is 13 residues. The chain's CDR3 is CASNRVGNYGYTF. The CDR3 bases are TGTGCCAGCAACCGGGTAGGAAACTATGGCTACACCTTC. Using reference TRBV2 and TRBJ1-2 for the parts outside the CDR3, the full variable domain is EPEVTQTPSHQVTQMGQEVILRCVPISNHLYFYWYRQILGQKVEFLVSFYNNEISEKSEIFDDQFSVERPDGSNFTLKIRSTKLEDSAMYFCASNRVGNYGYTFGSGTRLTVV.

The genes are TRBV30 and TRBJ2-2; 11 bases match TRBD2. CDR3 size: 15 residues. Germline V gives CDR1 GTSNPN, CDR2 SVGIG (reference sequence). The CDR3 loop reads CAYRLAGTNTGELFF. The CDR3 DNA reads TGTGCGTACAGACTAGCGGGGACGAACACCGGGGAGCTGTTTTTT.

V usage is TRBV7-2 and J usage is TRBJ1-2; D not certain. Germline CDR1 is SGHTA and CDR2 is FQGNSA. CDR3 size: 14 residues. Trimming stripped 6 bases from V and 2 bases from J, with 13 bases between. CDR3 sequence: CASSVGVANYGYTF. Here the CDR3 DNA reads TGTGCCAGCAGTGTAGGAGTGGCGAACTATGGCTACACCTTC.

This clone has only a few counts. This chain uses TRBV6-6 with TRBJ1-5; 7 bases are shared with TRBD1. In germline, CDR1 is MNHNY, CDR2 SVGAGI (reference sequence). V was clipped by 6 bases and J by 6 bases; unmatched bases: 8. The CDR3 runs 14 residues. The CDR3 bases are TGTGCCAGCAGCCTGACAGGGACGGGTCAGCCCCAGCATTTT. Protein product: CASSLTGTGQPQHF.

This clone has a handful of counts. The rearrangement links TRBV25-1 to TRBJ2-5; no clear D gene. The J call is doubtful: the DNA matches TRBJ2-7 better. The germline gives CDR1 MGHDK, CDR2 SYGVNS. CDR3 length: 12 residues. CDR3: CASSDPTYEQYF. In nucleotides, the CDR3 is TGTGCCAGCAGTGACCCCACCTACGAGCAGTACTTC.

On this clone itself: Other DNA sequences of this sample code for an identical CDR3. This chain links TRBV7-2 with TRBJ2-5; D gene unclear. The CDR3 loop spans 13 amino acids. The V end was cut by 5 bases, the J end by 1 base, with 8 bases between. Per the germline V gene, CDR1 is SGHTA and CDR2 is FQGNSA. This CDR3 is CASSPLLQETQYF. CDR3 DNA sequence: TGTGCCAGCAGCCCCCTCCTCCAAGAGACCCAGTACTTC.

Concerning this clone itself: Different DNA sequences within this sample yield the same CDR3. The chain combines TRBV9 with TRBJ1-1, with D unresolved. Trimming removed 6 bases at V and 4 bases at J, with 31 bases between. The CDR3 totals 19 residues. Looked up from germline, CDR1 is SGDLS and CDR2 is YYNGEE. The DNA of the CDR3 is TGTGCCAGCATTCGACGGGAGAGCCAACCCACCAGGAAAAGCACTGAAGCTTTCTTT. It specifies CASIRRESQPTRKSTEAFF. Full variable domain (outside the CDR3, taken from reference TRBV9 and TRBJ1-1): DSGVTQTPKHLITATGQRVTLRCSPRSGDLSVYWYQQSLDQGLQFLIQYYNGEERAKGNILERFSAQQFPDLHSELNLSSLELGDSALYFCASIRRESQPTRKSTEAFFGQGTRLTVV.

The sample holds a few counts of this clone. The chain links TRBV4-3 to TRBJ2-7; D might be TRBD1 (6 bases). The CDR3 is made up of 15 amino acids. The V and J ends lost 1 base and 2 bases respectively, with 12 bases between them. Per germline, CDR1 LGHNA and CDR2 YSLEER. CDR3 sequence: CASSQGLGGTYEQYF. CDR3 sequence (DNA): TGCGCCAGCAGCCAAGGGTTAGGGGGAACCTACGAGCAGTACTTC.

CDR3 nucleotide sequence: TGTGCCACCAGCAGGGACAGGGAGGCAGATACGCAGTATTTT. As protein: CATSRDREADTQYF. This sequence joins TRBV15 and TRBJ2-3, with 8 bases identical to TRBD1. After removal of 3 bases from V and 4 bases from J, the junction contained 3 bases not matched to a gene. In germline, CDR1 is LNHNV, CDR2 YYDKDF (reference sequence). The CDR3 length is 14 residues.

As concerns this clone: Its ends do not fully match the called genes, so a read error is possible. This chain uses TRBV30 with TRBJ2-7, with 12 bases identical to TRBD1. Germline loops: CDR1 GTSNPN, CDR2 SVGIG (reference sequence). The length of the CDR3 is 17 residues. CDR3 sequence (DNA): TGTGCCTGGAGTGTACCCCTGGGGACAGGGGGCTGGTACGGGCAGTACTTC. Protein: CAWSVPLGTGGWYGQYF.

The genes are TRBV7-3 and TRBJ2-1; D is ambiguous. The length of the CDR3 is 16 residues. Germline V gene sequence: CDR1 SGHTA, CDR2 FQGTGA. Trimming removed 1 base from V and 2 bases from J, with 12 bases in between. CDR3 in DNA: TGTGCCAGCAGCTTAAGACTCACTACCACCTACAATGAGCAGTTCTTC. It specifies CASSLRLTTTYNEQFF. Filled out from reference TRBV7-3 and TRBJ2-1, the complete variable domain reads GAGVSQTPSNKVTEKGKYVELRCDPISGHTALYWYRQSLGQGPEFLIYFQGTGAADDSGLPNDRFFAVRPEGSVSTLKIQRTERGDSAVYLCASSLRLTTTYNEQFFGPGTRLTVL.

The rearrangement joins TRBV2 to TRBJ2-7; D gene unclear. The CDR3 covers 12 residues. Trimming shortened V by 2 bases and J by 3 bases, and 5 bases separated the two germline ends. Germline values: CDR1 SNHLY, CDR2 FYNNEI. CDR3 bases: TGTGCCAGCAGTGAAAGCCTCTACGAGCAGTACTTC. Amino acids: CASSESLYEQYF. The complete variable domain, with remaining parts taken from reference TRBV2 and TRBJ2-7, reads EPEVTQTPSHQVTQMGQEVILRCVPISNHLYFYWYRQILGQKVEFLVSFYNNEISEKSEIFDDQFSVERPDGSNFTLKIRSTKLEDSAMYFCASSESLYEQYFGPGTRLTVT.

The rearrangement links TRBV6-6 to TRBJ1-6; D is uncertain. The CDR3 totals 14 residues. Trimming took off 4 bases at V and 5 bases at J, with 9 bases between the two ends. The V gene's germline CDR1 is MNHNY and CDR2 SVGAGI (reference sequence). The CDR3 bases are TGTGCCAGCAGTTCTCCAGCGGATAATTCACCCCTCCACTTT. Translating gives CASSSPADNSPLHF.

The J gene is TRBJ1-2, the V gene TRBV2; TRBD1 might be the D (5 bases). Germline assignment: CDR1 SNHLY and CDR2 FYNNEI. This CDR3 is 15 amino acids long. The V and J ends lost 0 bases and 3 bases respectively, with 11 bases between them. The DNA of the CDR3 is TGTGCCAGCAGTGAAGCGGGGGGGGAGGACTATGGCTACACCTTC. Residues: CASSEAGGEDYGYTF. The variable domain in full, with the rest retrieved from reference TRBV2 and TRBJ1-2, is EPEVTQTPSHQVTQMGQEVILRCVPISNHLYFYWYRQILGQKVEFLVSFYNNEISEKSEIFDDQFSVERPDGSNFTLKIRSTKLEDSAMYFCASSEAGGEDYGYTFGSGTRLTVV.

This chain connects TRBV2 to TRBJ1-4; tentatively, D is TRBD1 (5 bases). V lost 7 bases, J lost 8 bases, and 17 bases lay in between. CDR3 size: 14 residues. Germline assignment: CDR1 SNHLY and CDR2 FYNNEI. The CDR3 sequence: CASTTRGVGEKLFF. In DNA form, the CDR3 reads TGTGCCAGCACCACTCGGGGGGTTGGGGAAAAACTGTTTTTT.

This clone was counted a single time. V and J are TRBV9 and TRBJ1-2, with TRBD1 as a possible D gene (5 bases). CDR3 length equals 15 residues. CDR1 and CDR2 from the germline V gene are SGDLS and YYNGEE. V shed 5 bases and J shed 0 bases, with 14 bases lying between them. CDR3 sequence (DNA): TGTGCCAGCAGATTCGACAGTACCGCTAACTATGGCTACACCTTC. Translating it yields CASRFDSTANYGYTF. The whole variable domain, filled in from reference TRBV9 and TRBJ1-2, reads DSGVTQTPKHLITATGQRVTLRCSPRSGDLSVYWYQQSLDQGLQFLIQYYNGEERAKGNILERFSAQQFPDLHSELNLSSLELGDSALYFCASRFDSTANYGYTFGSGTRLTVV.

In this sample, this clone turned up a few times. Here the CDR3 reads CASSDRGGYEQYF. The CDR3 DNA follows: TGTGCCAGCAGCGACAGGGGTGGCTACGAGCAGTACTTC. The V gene is TRBV9, the J gene TRBJ2-7, with 7 bases fitting TRBD1. The CDR3 has 13 residues. CDR1 and CDR2 (germline): SGDLS, YYNGEE. The junction had 3 bases not matched to a gene; V was cut back by 3 bases and J by 3 bases.

J is TRBJ2-5 and V is TRBV29-1, with 8 nucleotides matching TRBD1. Germline V gene lookup returns CDR1 SQVTM and CDR2 ANQGSEA. The length of the CDR3 is 14 residues. Unmatched junction bases numbered 10, after V lost 6 bases and J lost 4 bases. The CDR3 region has the DNA TGCAGCGTCGACCCAGGGGGCGCGAGAGAGACCCAGTACTTC. Translation: CSVDPGGARETQYF.

The chain links TRBV6-5 to TRBJ1-3; no definite D call. Germline V gene data show CDR1 as MNHEY and CDR2 as SVGAGI. V gave up 0 bases and J gave up 2 bases, with 8 bases separating them. CDR3 length: 15 amino acids. The CDR3 coding sequence is TGTGCCAGCAGTTACTCGGGAGGTGCTGGAAACACCATATATTTT. It specifies CASSYSGGAGNTIYF.

The J gene is TRBJ2-7, the V gene TRBV27; the match to TRBD1 covers 7 bases. Losses at the gene ends were 5 bases for V and 6 bases for J; bases not matched to a gene: 19. This CDR3 has 17 residues. Looked up from germline, CDR1 is MNHEY and CDR2 is SMNVEV (reference sequence). The CDR3 DNA reads TGTGCCAGCAGTCCACCATTCGCCGGGACAGTAGGAATCGAGCAGTACTTC. This encodes CASSPPFAGTVGIEQYF.

The rearrangement uses TRBV2 and TRBJ2-1; TRBD2 aligns across 14 bases. Germline loops: CDR1 SNHLY, CDR2 FYNNEI. The CDR3 is 16 residues long. Losses at the gene ends were 4 bases for V and 7 bases for J; bases not matched to a gene: 6. The CDR3 is CASSGPTSGGANEQFF. The CDR3 coding sequence is TGTGCCAGCAGTGGCCCGACTAGCGGGGGGGCAAATGAGCAGTTCTTC.

The rearrangement joins TRBV6-6 to TRBJ2-1; 13 nucleotides match TRBD2. The CDR3 consists of 16 residues. The junction had 11 bases not matched to a gene; V was cut back by 6 bases and J by 9 bases. Germline V gives CDR1 MNHNY, CDR2 SVGAGI (reference sequence). As DNA, the CDR3 is TGTGCCAGCAGGCCACCTACTAGCGGGGGGGCCGGTGAGCAGTTCTTC. Its protein product is CASRPPTSGGAGEQFF.

Only a few counts were recorded for this clone. The chain links TRBV18 to TRBJ1-6, with a weak D call TRBD1 (6 bases). V was trimmed by 1 base and J by 6 bases, leaving 19 bases between them. This CDR3 has 18 residues. Germline assignment: CDR1 KGHSH and CDR2 LQKENI. The CDR3 nucleotides read TGTGCCAGCTCACCACTTCCCCACAGGGCAGAGGGTAATTCACCCCTCCACTTT. Its translation: CASSPLPHRAEGNSPLHF.

The genes are TRBV2 and TRBJ2-3; weak D call: TRBD1 (5 bases). CDR1 and CDR2 from the germline V gene are SNHLY and FYNNEI. Trimming removed 9 bases from V and 8 bases from J, with 12 bases in between. The CDR3 length is 11 residues. The CDR3: CASGAKGTQYF. The DNA for the CDR3 is TGTGCCAGTGGGGCCAAGGGTACGCAGTATTTT.

This chain uses TRBV28 with TRBJ2-7, with 8 nucleotides matching TRBD1. CDR3 length: 15 residues. With 4 bases clipped from V and 0 bases from J, the junction kept 5 bases outside the gene matches. The germline V gene has CDR1 MDHEN and CDR2 SYDVKM. The CDR3 DNA is TGTGCCAGCAGTTCACGACAGGGGCTCTCCTACGAGCAGTACTTC. Its protein is CASSSRQGLSYEQYF.

There are a few counts of this clone. Other DNA sequences in this sample translate to the same CDR3. The rearrangement joins TRBV6-5 to TRBJ1-3; no clear D gene. V was clipped by 0 bases and J by 0 bases, with 9 bases between them. The CDR3 is 16 amino acids. Looked up from germline, CDR1 is MNHEY and CDR2 is SVGAGI. As DNA, the CDR3 is TGTGCCAGCAGTTACTCCCCGGGAAGCTCTGGAAACACCATATATTTT. Amino acids: CASSYSPGSSGNTIYF.

The chain has TRBV15 and TRBJ2-4, with TRBD1 identical over 9 bases. The CDR3 contains 16 residues. From germline, CDR1 is LNHNV and CDR2 YYDKDF (reference sequence). With 0 bases clipped from V and 9 bases from J, the junction kept 9 bases outside the gene matches. For the CDR3, the DNA is TGTGCCACCAGCAGAGATTTGGACAGGGGACCGAGCATTCAGTACTTC. Residues: CATSRDLDRGPSIQYF.